Following are 10 T cell receptor beta chains from one sample sequenced in a study of patients and donors after allogeneic stem cell transplantation. MiXCR, applied by TCRdb to the RT-PCR reads, yields one record per CDR3 protein. The sample lists approximately 210,000 distinct CDR3 sequences; around two fifths were seen once. The sequenced sample consisted of blood, either unsorted or a sorted T cell fraction (not recorded which). The source is a human donor who was either an allogeneic HSCT recipient or a stem cell or donor lymphocyte infusion donor (not recorded which). It is not recorded whose cells these are; they may come from a transplant donor.

The V gene is TRBV4-3, the J gene TRBJ2-7; D is unresolved. Deletions cut 1 base from V and 4 bases from J, with 14 bases between. The length of the CDR3 is 15 residues. The germline V gene has CDR1 LGHNA and CDR2 YSLEER. CDR3 coding DNA: TGCGCCAGCAGCCAAGTGGTGAAGGGCGCTTACGAGCAGTACTTC. It codes for CASSQVVKGAYEQYF.

This clonotype has a handful of counts. The chain carries TRBV5-1 and TRBJ1-1; D is ambiguous. The CDR3 is made up of 14 amino acids. V lost 7 bases and J 0 bases, leaving 13 bases between the germline ends. Germline V gene lookup returns CDR1 SGHRS and CDR2 YFSETQ. CDR3 amino acids: CASRRWAMNTEAFF. CDR3 nucleotides: TGCGCCAGCCGCCGTTGGGCCATGAACACTGAAGCTTTCTTT. The full variable domain, with the rest looked up from reference TRBV5-1 and TRBJ1-1, is KAGVTQTPRYLIKTRGQQVTLSCSPISGHRSVSWYQQTPGQGLQFLFEYFSETQRNKGNFPGRFSGRQFSNSRSEMNVSTLELGDSALYLCASRRWAMNTEAFFGQGTRLTVV.

This clonotype was recorded a few times. The rearrangement uses TRBV28 and TRBJ1-1, with TRBD1 as a possible D gene (5 bases). V lost 7 bases, J lost 3 bases, and 15 bases lay in between. Looked up from germline, CDR1 is MDHEN and CDR2 is SYDVKM. The CDR3 covers 14 residues. CDR3 nucleotide sequence: TGTGCCAGCACCACCTGGGGGGGACACACTGAAGCTTTCTTT. Its protein product is CASTTWGGHTEAFF.

This clonotype was recorded a few times. The chain joins TRBV27 to TRBJ1-1, with unresolved D. Germline lookup yields CDR1 MNHEY and CDR2 SMNVEV (reference sequence). Trimming left V 4 bases short and J 4 bases short, with 10 bases between. This CDR3 has 13 residues. CDR3 sequence: CASSYILGTEAFF. The CDR3 DNA is TGTGCCAGCAGTTATATTCTTGGCACTGAAGCTTTCTTT.

The V and J genes are TRBV6-2 or TRBV6-3 and TRBJ1-6; D is uncertain. The CDR3 sequence is 14 residues long. From germline, CDR1 is MNHEY and CDR2 SVGEGT. V gave up 6 bases and J gave up 0 bases, with 6 bases separating them. CDR3 in DNA: TGTGCCAGCAGCGGAAGCTCCTATAATTCACCCCTCCACTTT. The encoded protein is CASSGSSYNSPLHF.

V gene TRBV5-1 combines with J gene TRBJ2-1; D gene uncertain. The CDR3 is 12 amino acids. Germline V gives CDR1 SGHRS, CDR2 YFSETQ. V was clipped by 3 bases and J by 8 bases, with 9 bases between them. In DNA, the CDR3 is TGCGCCAGCAGCTGGCCTAGGGATGAGCAGTTCTTC. This sequence encodes CASSWPRDEQFF.

The chain carries TRBV6-2 or TRBV6-3 and TRBJ1-1; no firm D call. Germline V gene data show CDR1 as MNHEY and CDR2 as SVGEGT. V lost 2 bases, J lost 7 bases, and 5 bases lay in between. This CDR3 comprises 11 residues. The CDR3 DNA reads as TGTGCCAGCAGTTACAGCTTTGAAGCTTTCTTT. Protein: CASSYSFEAFF.

The chain carries TRBV4-2 and TRBJ2-7; tentatively, D is TRBD2 (6 bases). The CDR3 consists of 14 residues. V shed 1 base and J shed 4 bases, with 11 bases lying between them. In germline, CDR1 is LGHNA, CDR2 YNFKEQ. The DNA for the CDR3 is TGTGCCAGCAGCCAAGGGGACGGGAGTTACGAGCAGTACTTC. Amino acid sequence: CASSQGDGSYEQYF.

This clonotype was detected a few times. V gene TRBV24-1 combines with J gene TRBJ2-2; D is possibly TRBD2 (7 bases). The CDR3 spans 16 residues. V gave up 0 bases and J gave up 3 bases, with 10 bases separating them. The V gene's germline CDR1 is KGHDR and CDR2 SFDVKD. The CDR3 sequence is CATSDLVGGDTGELFF. CDR3 in DNA: TGTGCCACCAGTGATTTGGTAGGGGGGGACACCGGGGAGCTGTTTTTT.

J is TRBJ2-5 and V is TRBV10-3, with D unclear. Germline V gene data show CDR1 as ENHRY and CDR2 as SYGVKD. Trimming pared 3 bases from V and 3 bases from J, leaving 5 bases between. The CDR3 covers 12 residues. This CDR3 reads CAISDLKETQYF. CDR3 nucleotides: TGTGCCATCAGTGACTTGAAAGAGACCCAGTACTTC.